Sequencing of this T cell receptor beta chain was carried out in a study of Graves' ophthalmopathy and Graves' hyperthyroidism. Across the whole study: Investigators collected peripheral blood at initial diagnosis, before any treatment was given. Study-level results: The majority of expanded thyroid clonotypes above 0.001 frequency also occurred in blood.

Per germline, CDR1 MGHDK and CDR2 SYGVNS. The CDR3 totals 16 residues. Between the trimmed V and J ends, which lost 8 bases and 4 bases, there was a span of 24 bases. The study amplified TCR beta CDR3 regions using RNA transcripts. The first round was an RT-PCR with HTBI primers, and the second round was a multiplex PCR. TCRdb recomputed calls from the multiplex PCR reads with MiXCR, one row per CDR3 protein. The profile shows almost 750,000 distinct CDR3 sequences, around 40% of them singletons. This clonotype is a singleton in its sample. The antigen remains unidentified. This receptor was identified in an adult man with Graves' ophthalmopathy. The J gene is TRBJ2-7, the V gene TRBV25-1; TRBD1 might be the D (6 bases). Sequenced: peripheral blood. This CDR3 reads CASLSALQGRTYEQYF. The CDR3 DNA reads as TGTGCCAGCTTATCTGCTCTCCAGGGGCGGACTTACGAGCAGTACTTC.